The TCR beta chain described here comes from a study of T cells in Graves' hyperthyroidism and ophthalmopathy. This clonotype was recorded at least ten times. The study based diagnoses on clinical symptoms, serum thyroxine and TRAb, thyroid ultrasound and orbital computed tomography. CDR3 length: 13 residues. The V gene's germline CDR1 is SGHKS and CDR2 YYEKEE (reference sequence). The V gene lost 1 base and the J gene lost 8 bases, with 10 bases spanning the gap. What was amplified from RNA transcripts were TCR beta CDR3 regions. The TCR CDR3 first-round RT-PCR relied on the HTBI primer set. Each CDR3 protein gets one entry after TCRdb re-called the multiplex PCR reads with MiXCR. The repertoire holds a few hundred thousand distinct CDR3 sequences, about 14% seen once, with 13% in the top ten.

The receptor was isolated from a woman between 40 and 55 years old with Graves' hyperthyroidism that later progressed to Graves' ophthalmopathy. The sequenced material came from blood. This sequence joins TRBV5-5 and TRBJ2-1; D remains ambiguous. CDR3 sequence (DNA): TGTGCCAGCAGCTTGTTTAGCCCCCATGAGCAGTTCTTC. Residues: CASSLFSPHEQFF.